This T cell receptor (beta chain) was identified in a study of blood T cell repertoires in COVID-19. Study as a whole: Sites in the United States, Italy and Spain provided acute and convalescent COVID-19 samples.

Looked up from germline, CDR1 is MNHEY and CDR2 is SMNVEV (reference sequence). V shed 5 bases and J shed 1 base, with 18 bases lying between them. The CDR3 spans 17 residues. Some clones are missing from TCRdb's copy, which holds only in-frame ones; the method was immunoSEQ multiplex PCR. The data contain some 110,000 clones, roughly 80% of them singletons. Sequenced input: peripheral blood. The sequence was obtained from a man over 45 with acute or convalescent COVID-19. This rearrangement joins TRBV27 to TRBJ1-3; tentatively, D is TRBD1 (6 bases). Here the CDR3 reads CASSPMGRGISGNTIYF. DNA for the CDR3: TGTGCCAGCAGTCCCATGGGCAGGGGAATATCTGGAAACACCATATATTTT.